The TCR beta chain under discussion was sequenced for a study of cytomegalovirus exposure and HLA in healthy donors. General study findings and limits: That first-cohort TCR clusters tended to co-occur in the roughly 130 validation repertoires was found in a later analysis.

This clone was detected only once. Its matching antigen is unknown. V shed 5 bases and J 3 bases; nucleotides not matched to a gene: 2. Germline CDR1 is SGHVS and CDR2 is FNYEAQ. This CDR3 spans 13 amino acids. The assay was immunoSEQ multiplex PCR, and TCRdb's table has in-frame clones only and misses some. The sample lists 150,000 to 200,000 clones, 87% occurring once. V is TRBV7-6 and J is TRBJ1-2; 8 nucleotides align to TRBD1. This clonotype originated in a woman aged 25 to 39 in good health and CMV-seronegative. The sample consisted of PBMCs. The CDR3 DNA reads TGTGCCAGCAGCCCAGGGGGCGACTATGGCTACACCTTC. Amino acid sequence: CASSPGGDYGYTF.